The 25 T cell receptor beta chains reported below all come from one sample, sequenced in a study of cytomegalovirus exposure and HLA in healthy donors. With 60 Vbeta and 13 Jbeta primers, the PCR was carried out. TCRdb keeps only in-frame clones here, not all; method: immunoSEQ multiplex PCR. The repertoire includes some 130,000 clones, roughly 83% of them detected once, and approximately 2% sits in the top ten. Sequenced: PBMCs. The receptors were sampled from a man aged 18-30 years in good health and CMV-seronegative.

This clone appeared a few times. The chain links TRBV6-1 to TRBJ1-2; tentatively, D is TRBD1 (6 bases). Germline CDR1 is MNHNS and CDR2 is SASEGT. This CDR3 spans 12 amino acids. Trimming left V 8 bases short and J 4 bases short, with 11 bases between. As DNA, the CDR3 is TGTGCCAGCGGGCAGGGGCTCTATGGCTACACCTTC. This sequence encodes CASGQGLYGYTF.

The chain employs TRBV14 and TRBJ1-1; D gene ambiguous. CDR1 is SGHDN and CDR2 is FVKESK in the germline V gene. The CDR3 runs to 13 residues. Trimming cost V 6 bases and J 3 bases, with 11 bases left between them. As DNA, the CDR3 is TGTGCCAGCAGTCAACGGGGATACACTGAAGCTTTCTTT. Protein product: CASSQRGYTEAFF.

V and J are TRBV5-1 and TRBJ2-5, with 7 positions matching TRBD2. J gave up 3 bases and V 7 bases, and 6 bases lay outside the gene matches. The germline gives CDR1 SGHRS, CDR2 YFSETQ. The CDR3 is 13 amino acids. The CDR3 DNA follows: TGCGCCAGCGCACCGGGAGGAAAAGAGACCCAGTACTTC. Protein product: CASAPGGKETQYF.

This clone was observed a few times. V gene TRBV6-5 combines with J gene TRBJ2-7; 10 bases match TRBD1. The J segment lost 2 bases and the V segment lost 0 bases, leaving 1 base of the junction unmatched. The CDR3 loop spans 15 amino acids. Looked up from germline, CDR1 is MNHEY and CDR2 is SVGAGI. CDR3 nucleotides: TGTGCCAGCAGTTACTCGACAGGGGGCCCCTACGAGCAGTACTTC. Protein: CASSYSTGGPYEQYF.

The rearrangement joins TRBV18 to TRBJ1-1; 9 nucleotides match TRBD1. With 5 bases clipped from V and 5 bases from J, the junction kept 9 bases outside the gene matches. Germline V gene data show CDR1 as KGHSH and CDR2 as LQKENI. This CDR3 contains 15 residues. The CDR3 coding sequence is TGTGCCAGCTCATTAATCCCGGGACAGGGAACTGAAGCTTTCTTT. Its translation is CASSLIPGQGTEAFF.

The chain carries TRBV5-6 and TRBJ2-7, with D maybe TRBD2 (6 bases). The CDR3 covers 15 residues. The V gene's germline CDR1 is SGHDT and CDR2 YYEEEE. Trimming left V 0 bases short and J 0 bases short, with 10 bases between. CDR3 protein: CASSLVGLSSYEQYF. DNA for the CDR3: TGTGCCAGCAGCTTGGTGGGACTGAGCTCCTACGAGCAGTACTTC.

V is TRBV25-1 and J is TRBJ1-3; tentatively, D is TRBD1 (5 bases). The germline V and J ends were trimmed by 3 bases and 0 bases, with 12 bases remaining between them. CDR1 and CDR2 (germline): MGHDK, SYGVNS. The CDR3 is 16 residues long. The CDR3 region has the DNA TGTGCCAGCAGTGACCCTGGACACCTCTCTGGAAACACCATATATTTT. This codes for CASSDPGHLSGNTIYF. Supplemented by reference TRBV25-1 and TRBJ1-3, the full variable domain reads EADIYQTPRYLVIGTGKKITLECSQTMGHDKMYWYQQDPGMELHLIHYSYGVNSTEKGDLSSESTVSRIRTEHFPLTLESARPSHTSQYLCASSDPGHLSGNTIYFGEGSWLTVV.

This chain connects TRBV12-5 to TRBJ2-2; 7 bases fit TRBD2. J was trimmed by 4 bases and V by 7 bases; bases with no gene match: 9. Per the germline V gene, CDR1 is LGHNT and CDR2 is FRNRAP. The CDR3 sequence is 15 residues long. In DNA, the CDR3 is TGTGCTAGTGCACCTAGGGGAGGGTCCACCGGGGAGCTGTTTTTT. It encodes CASAPRGGSTGELFF.

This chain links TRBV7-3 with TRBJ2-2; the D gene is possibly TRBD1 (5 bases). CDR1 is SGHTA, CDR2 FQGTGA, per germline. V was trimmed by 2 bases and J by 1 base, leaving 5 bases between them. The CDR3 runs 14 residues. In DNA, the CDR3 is TGTGCCAGCAGCTTACAGGGGAACACCGGGGAGCTGTTTTTT. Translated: CASSLQGNTGELFF.

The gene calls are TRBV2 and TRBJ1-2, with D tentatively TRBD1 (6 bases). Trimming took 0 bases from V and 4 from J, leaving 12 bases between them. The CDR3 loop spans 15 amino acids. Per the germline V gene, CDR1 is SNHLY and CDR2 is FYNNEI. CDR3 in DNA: TGTGCCAGCAGTGAAGCGCGGGGGCTCGGCTATGGCTACACCTTC. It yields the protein CASSEARGLGYGYTF.

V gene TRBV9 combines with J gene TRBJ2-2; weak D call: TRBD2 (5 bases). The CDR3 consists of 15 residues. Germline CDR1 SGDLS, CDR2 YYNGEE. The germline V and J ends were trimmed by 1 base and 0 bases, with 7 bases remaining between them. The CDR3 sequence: CASSVSGANTGELFF. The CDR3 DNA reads TGTGCCAGCAGCGTATCCGGGGCGAACACCGGGGAGCTGTTTTTT. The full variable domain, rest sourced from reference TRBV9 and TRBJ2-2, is DSGVTQTPKHLITATGQRVTLRCSPRSGDLSVYWYQQSLDQGLQFLIQYYNGEERAKGNILERFSAQQFPDLHSELNLSSLELGDSALYFCASSVSGANTGELFFGEGSRLTVL.

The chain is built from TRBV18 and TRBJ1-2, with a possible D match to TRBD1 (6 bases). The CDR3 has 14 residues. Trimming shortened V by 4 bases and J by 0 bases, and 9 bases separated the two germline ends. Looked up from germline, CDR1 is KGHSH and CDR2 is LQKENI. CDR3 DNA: TGTGCCAGCTCACAACAGGGCGCTAACTATGGCTACACCTTC. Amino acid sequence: CASSQQGANYGYTF.

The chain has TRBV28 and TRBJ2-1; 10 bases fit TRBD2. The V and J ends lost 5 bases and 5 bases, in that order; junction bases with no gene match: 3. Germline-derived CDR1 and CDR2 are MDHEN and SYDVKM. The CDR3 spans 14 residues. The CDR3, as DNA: TGTGCCAGCAGTCCTAGCGGGAGCAACAATGAGCAGTTCTTC. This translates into CASSPSGSNNEQFF.

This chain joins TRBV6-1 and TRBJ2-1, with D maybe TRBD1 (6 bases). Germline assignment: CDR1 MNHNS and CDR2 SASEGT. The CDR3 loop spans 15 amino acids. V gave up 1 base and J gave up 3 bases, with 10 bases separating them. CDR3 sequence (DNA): TGTGCCAGCAGTGAAGGGGGACAAGTCTACAATGAGCAGTTCTTC. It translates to CASSEGGQVYNEQFF.

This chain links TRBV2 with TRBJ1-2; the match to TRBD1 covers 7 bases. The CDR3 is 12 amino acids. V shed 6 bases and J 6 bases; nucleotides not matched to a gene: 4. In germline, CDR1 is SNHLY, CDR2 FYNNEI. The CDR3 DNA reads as TGTGCCAGCAGGACAGGGTTCGATGGCTACACCTTC. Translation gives CASRTGFDGYTF.

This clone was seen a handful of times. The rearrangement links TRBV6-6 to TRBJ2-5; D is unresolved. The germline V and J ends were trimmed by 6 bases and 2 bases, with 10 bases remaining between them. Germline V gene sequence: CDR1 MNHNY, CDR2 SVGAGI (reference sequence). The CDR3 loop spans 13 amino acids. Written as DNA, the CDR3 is TGTGCCAGCAGCTCCGACTCTCAAGAGACCCAGTACTTC. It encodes CASSSDSQETQYF.

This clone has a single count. The DNA for the CDR3 is TGTGCCAGCAGCTTCGGGACTAGCGGCAGCACAGATACGCAGTATTTT. This sequence encodes CASSFGTSGSTDTQYF. The rearrangement links TRBV5-6 to TRBJ2-3; 11 positions match TRBD2. Looked up from germline, CDR1 is SGHDT and CDR2 is YYEEEE. The CDR3 loop spans 16 amino acids. V was clipped by 2 bases and J by 0 bases; unmatched bases: 2. Full variable domain (remainder filled in from reference TRBV5-6 and TRBJ2-3): DAGVTQSPTHLIKTRGQQVTLRCSPKSGHDTVSWYQQALGQGPQFIFQYYEEEERQRGNFPDRFSGHQFPNYSSELNVNALLLGDSALYLCASSFGTSGSTDTQYFGPGTRLTVL.

The chain's CDR3 is CASSVGTVAGNTIYF. The CDR3 region has the DNA TGTGCCAGCAGCGTAGGGACAGTAGCTGGAAACACCATATATTTT. The chain employs TRBV9 and TRBJ1-3, with D tentatively TRBD1 (6 bases). V was trimmed by 0 bases and J by 2 bases, leaving 9 bases between them. The CDR3 totals 15 residues. CDR1 SGDLS and CDR2 YYNGEE come from the germline V gene.

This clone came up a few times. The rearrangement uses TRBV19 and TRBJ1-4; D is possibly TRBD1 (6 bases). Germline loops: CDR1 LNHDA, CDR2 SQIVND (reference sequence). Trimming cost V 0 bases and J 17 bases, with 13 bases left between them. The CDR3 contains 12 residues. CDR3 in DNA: TGTGCCAGTAGTATAGAGCGGGGGCGATTATTTTTT. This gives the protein CASSIERGRLFF.

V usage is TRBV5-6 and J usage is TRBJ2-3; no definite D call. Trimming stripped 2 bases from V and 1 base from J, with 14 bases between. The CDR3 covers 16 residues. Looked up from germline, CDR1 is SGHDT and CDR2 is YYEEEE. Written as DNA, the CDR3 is TGTGCCAGCAGCTTATACGCCTATTCTGGCACAGATACGCAGTATTTT. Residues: CASSLYAYSGTDTQYF.

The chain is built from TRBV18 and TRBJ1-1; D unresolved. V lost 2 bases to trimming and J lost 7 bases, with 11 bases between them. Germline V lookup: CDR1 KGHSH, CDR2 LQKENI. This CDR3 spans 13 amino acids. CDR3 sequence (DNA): TGTGCCAGCTCACCATCGGAGGAAAATGAAGCTTTCTTT. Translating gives CASSPSEENEAFF.

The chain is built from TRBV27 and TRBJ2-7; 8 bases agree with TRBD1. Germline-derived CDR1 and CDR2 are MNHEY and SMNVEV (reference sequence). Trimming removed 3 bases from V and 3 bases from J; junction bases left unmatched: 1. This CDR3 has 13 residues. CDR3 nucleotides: TGTGCCAGCAGTTTCGGGACAGGCTACGAGCAGTACGTC. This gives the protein CASSFGTGYEQYV.

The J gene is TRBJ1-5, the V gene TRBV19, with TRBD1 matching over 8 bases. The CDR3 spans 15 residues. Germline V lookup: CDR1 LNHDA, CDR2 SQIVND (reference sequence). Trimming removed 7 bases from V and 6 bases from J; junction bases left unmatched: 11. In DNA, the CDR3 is TGTGCCAGTACCCCACTGGCAGGGGGCGGTCAGCCCCAGCATTTT. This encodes CASTPLAGGGQPQHF.

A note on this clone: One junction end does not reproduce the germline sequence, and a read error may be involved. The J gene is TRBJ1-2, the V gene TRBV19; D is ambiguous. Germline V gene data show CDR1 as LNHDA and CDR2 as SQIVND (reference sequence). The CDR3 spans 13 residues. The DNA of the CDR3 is TGTGCCAGTAGGATAGATCTAAGAGGTGGCTACACCTTC. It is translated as CASRIDLRGGYTF. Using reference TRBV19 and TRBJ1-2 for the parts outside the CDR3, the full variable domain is DGGITQSPKYLFRKEGQNVTLSCEQNLNHDAMYWYRQDPGQGLRLIYYSQIVNDFQKGDIAEGYSVSREKKESFPLTVTSAQKNPTAFYLCASRIDLRGGYTFGSGTRLTVV.

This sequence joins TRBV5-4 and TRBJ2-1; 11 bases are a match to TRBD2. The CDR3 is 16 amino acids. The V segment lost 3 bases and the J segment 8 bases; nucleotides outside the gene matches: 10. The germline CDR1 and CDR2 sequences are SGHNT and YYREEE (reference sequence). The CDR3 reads CASSSENLLAGDEQFF. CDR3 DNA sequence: TGTGCCAGCAGCTCCGAAAATTTACTAGCGGGAGATGAGCAGTTCTTC.